This TCR beta chain originates from a study of cytotoxic CD8 clonotypes in ibrutinib-treated CLL. The overall study: Roughly 10 relapsed/refractory, roughly 15 treatment-naive; roughly 18 IGHV unmutated. With a range of 6 to 36, the median treatment time before response samples were taken was over 9 months.

The ends lost 3 bases at V and 5 bases at J; junction bases unmatched: 3. This CDR3 contains 14 residues. Per the germline V gene, CDR1 is KGHSH and CDR2 is LQKENI. The table came from immunoSEQ multiplex PCR; TCRdb's copy has only in-frame clones and leaves some out. The sample lists about 160,000 clones; 84% were seen once. J is TRBJ2-7 and V is TRBV18; 11 bases match TRBD1. The specimen comprised PBMCs, sampled after 24 months of ibrutinib treatment. The source of this sequence is a human donor with chronic lymphocytic leukemia. The CDR3 sequence: CASSPPGQGDEQYF. For the CDR3, the DNA is TGTGCCAGCTCACCGCCGGGACAGGGGGACGAGCAGTACTTC.